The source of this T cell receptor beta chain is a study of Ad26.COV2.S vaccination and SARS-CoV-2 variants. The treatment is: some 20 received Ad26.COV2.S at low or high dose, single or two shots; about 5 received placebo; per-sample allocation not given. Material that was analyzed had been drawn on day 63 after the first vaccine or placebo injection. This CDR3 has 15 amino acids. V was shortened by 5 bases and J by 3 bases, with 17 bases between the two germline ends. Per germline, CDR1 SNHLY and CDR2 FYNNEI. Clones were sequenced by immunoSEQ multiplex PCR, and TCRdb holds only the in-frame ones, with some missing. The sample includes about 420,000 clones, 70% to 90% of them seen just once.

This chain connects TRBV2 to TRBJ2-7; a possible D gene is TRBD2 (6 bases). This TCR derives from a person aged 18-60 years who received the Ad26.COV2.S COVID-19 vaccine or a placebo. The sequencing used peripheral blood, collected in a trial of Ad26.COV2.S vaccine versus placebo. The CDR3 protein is CASSRPGLNLYEQYF. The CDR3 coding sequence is TGTGCCAGCAGTAGACCGGGACTCAACCTCTACGAGCAGTACTTC.